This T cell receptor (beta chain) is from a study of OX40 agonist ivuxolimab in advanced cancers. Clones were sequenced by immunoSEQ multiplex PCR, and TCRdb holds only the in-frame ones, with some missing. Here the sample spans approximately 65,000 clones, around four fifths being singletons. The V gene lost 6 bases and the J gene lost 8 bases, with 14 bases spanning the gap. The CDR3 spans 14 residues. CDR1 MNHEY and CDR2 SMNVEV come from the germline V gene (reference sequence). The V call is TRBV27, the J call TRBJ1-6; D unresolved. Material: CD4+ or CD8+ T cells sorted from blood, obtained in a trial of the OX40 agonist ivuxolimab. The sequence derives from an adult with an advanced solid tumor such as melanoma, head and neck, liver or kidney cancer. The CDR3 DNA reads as TGTGCCAGCAGCGGACGGCGAGGAGATTCACCCCTCCACTTT. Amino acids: CASSGRRGDSPLHF.